This TCR beta chain was sequenced in a study of identical twins. MiXCR, applied by TCRdb to the 5' RACE reads, yields one record per CDR3 protein. The sample includes around 340,000 distinct CDR3 sequences, approximately 13% seen only once; the top ten take 7.2%. Germline CDR1 is MDHEN and CDR2 is SYDVKM. CDR3 length: 17 amino acids. The V gene end was trimmed by 4 bases and the J gene end by 7 bases; junction bases not matched to a gene: 16. This clonotype has only a few counts. The data also belong to a second study, concerning yellow fever vaccine responses in identical twins.

What was sequenced was CD8+ T cells sorted from blood. The clonotype comes from a woman younger than 35 in good health. The chain uses TRBV28 and TRBJ2-7, with 10 bases that match TRBD1. CDR3 nucleotides: TGTGCCAGCAGTTCTCTCCCCCTCCGACAGGGGGCGTCTGAGCAGTACTTC. It translates to CASSSLPLRQGASEQYF.